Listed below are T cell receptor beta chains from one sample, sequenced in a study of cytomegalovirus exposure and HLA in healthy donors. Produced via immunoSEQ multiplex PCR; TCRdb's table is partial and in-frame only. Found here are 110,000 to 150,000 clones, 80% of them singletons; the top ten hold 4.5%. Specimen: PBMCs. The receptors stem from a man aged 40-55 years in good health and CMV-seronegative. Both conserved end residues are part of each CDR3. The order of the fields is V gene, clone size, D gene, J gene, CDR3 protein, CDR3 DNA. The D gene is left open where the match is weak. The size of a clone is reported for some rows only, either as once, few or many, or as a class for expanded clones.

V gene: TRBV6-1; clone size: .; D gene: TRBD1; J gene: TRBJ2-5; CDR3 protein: CASSGQGMQETQYF; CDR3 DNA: TGTGCCAGCAGTGGACAGGGTATGCAAGAGACCCAGTACTTC
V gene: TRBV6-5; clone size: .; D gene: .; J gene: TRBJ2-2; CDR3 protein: CASRRRGAGELFF; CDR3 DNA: TGTGCCAGCAGAAGGCGCGGGGCCGGGGAGCTGTTTTTT
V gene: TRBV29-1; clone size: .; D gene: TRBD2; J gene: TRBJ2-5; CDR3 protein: CSVPTTSGGRGETQYF; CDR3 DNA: TGCAGCGTTCCCACGACTAGCGGGGGCCGGGGGGAGACCCAGTACTTC
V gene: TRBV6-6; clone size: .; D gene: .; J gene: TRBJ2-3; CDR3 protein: CASSRADTQYF; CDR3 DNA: TGTGCCAGCAGTCGTGCAGATACGCAGTATTTT
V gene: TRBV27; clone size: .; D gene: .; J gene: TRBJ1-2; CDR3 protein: CASRQGYGYTF; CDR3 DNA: TGTGCCAGCAGACAGGGTTACGGCTACACCTTC
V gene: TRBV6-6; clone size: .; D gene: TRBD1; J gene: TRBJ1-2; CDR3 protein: CASSQQGADGYTF; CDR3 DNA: TGTGCCAGCAGCCAACAGGGGGCCGATGGCTACACCTTC
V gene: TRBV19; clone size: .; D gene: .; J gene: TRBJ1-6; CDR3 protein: CASSIQTSAVGAPRESPLHF; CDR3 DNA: TGTGCCAGTAGTATTCAGACTTCGGCAGTTGGGGCTCCGCGGGAATCACCCCTCCACTTT
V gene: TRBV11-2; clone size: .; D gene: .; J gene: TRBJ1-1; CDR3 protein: CASSLSARVNTEAFF; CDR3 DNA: TGTGCCAGCAGCTTGTCAGCCAGGGTGAACACTGAAGCTTTCTTT
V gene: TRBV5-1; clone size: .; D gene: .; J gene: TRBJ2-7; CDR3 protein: CASRFTFVAYEQYF; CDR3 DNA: TGCGCCAGCAGGTTCACTTTTGTTGCGTACGAGCAGTACTTC
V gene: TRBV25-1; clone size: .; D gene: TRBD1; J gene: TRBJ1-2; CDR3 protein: CASSESARGVGYTF; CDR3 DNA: TGTGCCAGCAGTGAATCGGCCAGGGGGGTTGGCTACACCTTC
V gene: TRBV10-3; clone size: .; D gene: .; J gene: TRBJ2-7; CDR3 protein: CAITETGGSYEQYF; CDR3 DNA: TGTGCCATCACCGAGACAGGAGGCTCCTACGAGCAGTACTTC
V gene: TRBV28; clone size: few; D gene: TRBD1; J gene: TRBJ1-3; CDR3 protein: CASRTGRQGGNTIYF; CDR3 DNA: TGTGCCAGCAGGACCGGCAGACAGGGAGGAAACACCATATATTTT
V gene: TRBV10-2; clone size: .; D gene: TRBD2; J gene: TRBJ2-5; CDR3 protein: CASSTSGKETQYF; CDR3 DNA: TGCGCCAGCAGCACTAGCGGGAAAGAGACCCAGTACTTC
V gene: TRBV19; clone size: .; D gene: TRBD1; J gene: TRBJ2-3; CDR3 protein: CASSRSTGQGGTDTQYF; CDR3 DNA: TGTGCCAGTAGCAGGTCTACGGGACAGGGTGGAACAGATACGCAGTATTTT
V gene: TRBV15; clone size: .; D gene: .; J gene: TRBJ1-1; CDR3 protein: CATSRGWAEYTEAFF; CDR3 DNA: TGTGCCACCAGCAGAGGTTGGGCAGAGTACACTGAAGCTTTCTTT
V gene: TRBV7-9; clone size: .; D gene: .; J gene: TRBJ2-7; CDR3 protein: CASSPSISYEQYF; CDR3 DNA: TGTGCCAGCAGCCCCAGTATCTCCTACGAGCAGTACTTC
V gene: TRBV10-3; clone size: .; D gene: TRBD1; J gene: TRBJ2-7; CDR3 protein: CAISPGQAIYEQYF; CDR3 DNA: TGTGCCATCAGTCCGGGACAGGCGATCTACGAGCAGTACTTC
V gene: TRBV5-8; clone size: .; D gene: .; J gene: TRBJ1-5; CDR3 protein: CASGRDGGFRQPQHF; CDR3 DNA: TGTGCCAGTGGGAGAGACGGAGGCTTCCGACAGCCCCAGCATTTT
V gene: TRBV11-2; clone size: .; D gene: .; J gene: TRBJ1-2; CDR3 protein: CASSLVLQEAGRDYGYTF; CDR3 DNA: TGTGCCAGCAGCTTAGTTTTACAAGAAGCAGGGCGAGACTATGGCTACACCTTC
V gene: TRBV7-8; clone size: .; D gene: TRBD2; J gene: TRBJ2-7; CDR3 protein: CASSLAPGGVEQYF; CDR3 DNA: TGTGCCAGCAGCTTAGCGCCTGGGGGGGTCGAGCAGTACTTC
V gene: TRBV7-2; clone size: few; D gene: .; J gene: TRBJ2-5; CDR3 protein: CASSLVGVTDQETQYF; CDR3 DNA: TGTGCCAGCAGCTTAGTGGGTGTAACAGACCAAGAGACCCAGTACTTC
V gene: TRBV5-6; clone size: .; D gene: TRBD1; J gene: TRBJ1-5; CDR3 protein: CASRSRTGNQPQHF; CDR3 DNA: TGTGCCAGCAGATCAAGGACAGGGAATCAGCCCCAGCATTTT
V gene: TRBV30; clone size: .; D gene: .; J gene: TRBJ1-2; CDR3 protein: CAWSREGLYGYIF; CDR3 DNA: TGTGCCTGGAGTCGGGAGGGCCTCTATGGCTACATCTTC
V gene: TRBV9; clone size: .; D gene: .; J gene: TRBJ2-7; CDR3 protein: CASSVGQSSYEQYF; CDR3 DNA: TGTGCCAGCAGCGTAGGACAGAGCTCCTACGAGCAGTACTTC
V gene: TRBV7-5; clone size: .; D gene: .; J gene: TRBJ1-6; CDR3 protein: CARSRTGIVVSPLHF; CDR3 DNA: TGTGCCAGAAGCCGGACAGGAATCGTCGTATCACCCCTCCACTTT